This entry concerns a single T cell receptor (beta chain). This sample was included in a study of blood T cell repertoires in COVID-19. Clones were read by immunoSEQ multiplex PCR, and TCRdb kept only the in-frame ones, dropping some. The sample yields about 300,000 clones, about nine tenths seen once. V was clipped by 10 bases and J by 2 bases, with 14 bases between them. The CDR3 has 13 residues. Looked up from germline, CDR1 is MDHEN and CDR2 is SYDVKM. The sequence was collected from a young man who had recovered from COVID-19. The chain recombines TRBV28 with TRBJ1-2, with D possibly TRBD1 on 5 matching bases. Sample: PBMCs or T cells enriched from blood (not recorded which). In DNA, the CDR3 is TGTGCCATCCAGGGTTGGGTAAACTATGGCTACACCTTC. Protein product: CAIQGWVNYGYTF.